Each of the 26 T cell receptor beta chains below was sequenced from the same sample in a study of cytomegalovirus exposure and HLA in healthy donors. PCR primers comprised 60 Vbeta and 13 Jbeta primers. Only in-frame clones appear in the TCRdb table, and some are missing; sequencing was by immunoSEQ multiplex PCR. The sample lists under 200,000 clones; more than 75% were seen once. Sequences were obtained from PBMCs. The receptors shown here come from a girl between 5 and 17 years old in good health and CMV-seropositive.

This chain uses TRBV5-1 with TRBJ2-7; unclear D gene. The germline V gene has CDR1 SGHRS and CDR2 YFSETQ. The CDR3 runs to 14 residues. V was pared by 0 bases and J by 4 bases, with 11 bases between. The DNA of the CDR3 is TGCGCCAGCAGCTTGGCCTCTGCGTTATACGAGCAGTACTTC. This encodes CASSLASALYEQYF.

CDR3 nucleotides: TGTGCCAGCAGCGTATCCTCGGGCTACAATGAGCAGTTCTTC. It yields the protein CASSVSSGYNEQFF. The V call is TRBV9, the J call TRBJ2-1; D unresolved. There are 14 residues in the CDR3. From germline, CDR1 is SGDLS and CDR2 YYNGEE. With 1 base removed from V and 3 bases from J, the gap between germline ends came to 8 bases.

This chain joins TRBV2 and TRBJ2-7, with 9 bases lining up with TRBD2. Germline CDR1 reads SNHLY; CDR2 reads FYNNEI. The CDR3 loop spans 12 amino acids. V shed 7 bases and J 6 bases; nucleotides not matched to a gene: 4. CDR3 in DNA: TGTGCCAGCACCCAGACTAGCGGCGAGCAGTACTTC. Its protein product is CASTQTSGEQYF. The full variable domain, with the rest looked up from reference TRBV2 and TRBJ2-7, is EPEVTQTPSHQVTQMGQEVILRCVPISNHLYFYWYRQILGQKVEFLVSFYNNEISEKSEIFDDQFSVERPDGSNFTLKIRSTKLEDSAMYFCASTQTSGEQYFGPGTRLTVT.

The chain joins TRBV28 to TRBJ1-5, with 9 bases aligning to TRBD1. This CDR3 is built from 14 residues. Germline lookup yields CDR1 MDHEN and CDR2 SYDVKM. Trimming cost V 6 bases and J 7 bases; bases outside gene matches: 7. CDR3 in amino acids: CASRFGTGNQPQHF. The CDR3 DNA sequence: TGTGCCAGCAGGTTCGGGACAGGGAACCAGCCCCAGCATTTT. The complete variable domain, with remaining parts taken from reference TRBV28 and TRBJ1-5, reads DVKVTQSSRYLVKRTGEKVFLECVQDMDHENMFWYRQDPGLGLRLIYFSYDVKMKEKGDIPEGYSVSREKKERFSLILESASTNQTSMYLCASRFGTGNQPQHFGDGTRLSIL.

The V call is TRBV7-3, the J call TRBJ2-2; D is perhaps TRBD2 (6 bases). The CDR3 length is 17 residues. CDR1 and CDR2 from the germline V gene are SGHTA and FQGTGA. Trimming left V 5 bases short and J 3 bases short, with 19 bases between. The CDR3 protein is CASSRGALGGYTGELFF. The CDR3 nucleotides are TGTGCCAGCAGCAGGGGAGCTTTGGGGGGATACACCGGGGAGCTGTTTTTT.

This chain connects TRBV2 to TRBJ2-7, with 11 positions matching TRBD1. The trim removed 6 bases at V and 1 base at J, leaving 2 bases unmatched. Per germline, CDR1 SNHLY and CDR2 FYNNEI. This CDR3 is 14 amino acids long. CDR3 DNA sequence: TGTGCCAGCAGGGGGACAGGGGGGTCCTACGAGCAGTACTTC. It specifies CASRGTGGSYEQYF.

J is TRBJ1-2 and V is TRBV6-5; 7 bases line up with TRBD1. There are 15 residues in the CDR3. In germline, CDR1 is MNHEY, CDR2 SVGAGI. Trimming removed 5 bases from V and 0 bases from J; junction bases left unmatched: 6. CDR3 bases: TGTGCCAGCAGTCCACAGGGGTTCGCTAACTATGGCTACACCTTC. Residues: CASSPQGFANYGYTF.

This sequence joins TRBV7-2 and TRBJ2-1, with 8 bases aligning to TRBD2. CDR1 and CDR2 from the germline V gene are SGHTA and FQGNSA. The CDR3 covers 18 residues. V was clipped by 4 bases and J by 4 bases; unmatched bases: 15. The CDR3 coding sequence is TGTGCCAGCAGCTCCCCGGGGGGGGGCGGGGGAAGATACAATGAGCAGTTCTTC. This encodes CASSSPGGGGGRYNEQFF.

The chain carries TRBV6-6 and TRBJ2-1; 8 nucleotides align to TRBD1. After removal of 2 bases from V and 8 bases from J, the junction contained 11 bases not matched to a gene. Per the germline V gene, CDR1 is MNHNY and CDR2 is SVGAGI (reference sequence). This CDR3 comprises 16 residues. The CDR3 DNA reads TGTGCCAGCAGTTACGATCAGGGGGCCTATTCAGATGAGCAGTTCTTC. It specifies CASSYDQGAYSDEQFF.

The sample holds one count of this clone. The chain employs TRBV6-6 and TRBJ1-1; 12 nucleotides line up with TRBD1. The CDR3 is 14 amino acids. J gave up 4 bases and V 10 bases, and 7 bases lay outside the gene matches. Germline V gene data show CDR1 as MNHNY and CDR2 as SVGAGI (reference sequence). This CDR3 reads CAIGTGGFGTEAFF. CDR3 nucleotides: TGTGCCATCGGGACAGGGGGCTTCGGCACTGAAGCTTTCTTT.

This clone is a singleton in its sample. This CDR3 reads CASTDSNSNQPQHF. The DNA for the CDR3 is TGTGCCAGCACGGACAGCAATAGCAATCAGCCCCAGCATTTT. The rearrangement joins TRBV6-1 to TRBJ1-5, with D possibly matching TRBD1 (6 bases). V shed 7 bases and J shed 0 bases, with 10 bases lying between them. CDR1 is MNHNS and CDR2 is SASEGT in the germline V gene. CDR3 length: 14 residues.

The chain combines TRBV10-3 with TRBJ2-1; no firm D call. Trimming stripped 8 bases from V and 4 bases from J, with 12 bases between. The CDR3 is 13 amino acids. From germline, CDR1 is ENHRY and CDR2 SYGVKD. CDR3 residues: CAIGQSGYNEQFF. Here the CDR3 DNA reads TGTGCCATCGGGCAGTCCGGATACAATGAGCAGTTCTTC.

The V call is TRBV7-9, the J call TRBJ2-2; D perhaps matches TRBD1 (6 bases). CDR1 is SEHNR and CDR2 is FQNEAQ in the germline V gene (reference sequence). The V end lost 0 bases, the J end lost 1 base, and 18 bases lay between the germline ends. The CDR3 runs to 19 residues. CDR3 in DNA: TGTGCCAGCAGCTTAGCTCCGCGGGTTGGACAGCTGAACACCGGGGAGCTGTTTTTT. Amino acids: CASSLAPRVGQLNTGELFF.

The chain couples TRBV5-1 to TRBJ1-4, with D uncertain. Germline CDR1 reads SGHRS; CDR2 reads YFSETQ. This CDR3 comprises 13 residues. V was trimmed by 0 bases and J by 6 bases, leaving 6 bases between them. The CDR3 bases are TGCGCCAGCAGCTTGGGGCAGTATGAAAAACTGTTTTTT. This translates into CASSLGQYEKLFF.

The chain couples TRBV29-1 to TRBJ2-7; a weak D match, TRBD2 (5 bases). Germline CDR1 reads SQVTM; CDR2 reads ANQGSEA. V dropped 6 bases and J dropped 0 bases, with 12 bases sitting between them. This CDR3 has 13 residues. The CDR3 DNA follows: TGCAGCGTCGCCAAGCGGTCCTCCTACGAGCAGTACTTC. It encodes CSVAKRSSYEQYF.

The CDR3 reads CASRSSQNYEQYF. CDR3 nucleotides: TGTGCCAGCAGGTCTTCGCAGAACTACGAGCAGTACTTC. The V call is TRBV7-8, the J call TRBJ2-7; D is unresolved. Trimming took off 6 bases at V and 3 bases at J, with 12 bases between the two ends. This CDR3 region has 13 residues. CDR1 is SGHVS, CDR2 FQNEAQ, per germline. Full variable domain (remainder filled in from reference TRBV7-8 and TRBJ2-7): GAGVSQSPRYKVAKRGQDVALRCDPISGHVSLFWYQQALGQGPEFLTYFQNEAQLDKSGLPSDRFFAERPEGSVSTLKIQRTQQEDSAVYLCASRSSQNYEQYFGPGTRLTVT.

The chain recombines TRBV7-9 with TRBJ2-1, with 9 bases fitting TRBD2. CDR1 and CDR2 (germline): SEHNR, FQNEAQ (reference sequence). This CDR3 has 17 amino acids. V lost 5 bases and J lost 4; bases outside the gene matches: 12. This CDR3 is CASSPRALSGRYNEQFF. The CDR3, as DNA: TGTGCCAGCAGCCCAAGGGCCCTAAGCGGGAGGTACAATGAGCAGTTCTTC.

The chain joins TRBV7-3 to TRBJ2-1, with 8 bases aligning to TRBD2. Per the germline V gene, CDR1 is SGHTA and CDR2 is FQGTGA. J lost 5 bases, V lost 2 bases, and 11 bases had no gene match. The CDR3 sequence is 17 residues long. The chain's CDR3 is CASSLGPTSGVHNEQFF. CDR3 DNA sequence: TGTGCCAGCAGCTTAGGCCCTACTAGCGGAGTTCACAATGAGCAGTTCTTC.

This chain links TRBV28 with TRBJ2-7; 9 bases are a match to TRBD1. Trimming took 6 bases from V and 4 from J; bases not matched to a gene: 10. In germline, CDR1 is MDHEN, CDR2 SYDVKM. CDR3 length: 15 residues. CDR3 loop: CASRKPGQGGYEQYF. The CDR3 DNA sequence: TGTGCCAGCAGGAAACCGGGACAGGGCGGATACGAGCAGTACTTC. Full variable domain (missing parts from reference TRBV28 and TRBJ2-7): DVKVTQSSRYLVKRTGEKVFLECVQDMDHENMFWYRQDPGLGLRLIYFSYDVKMKEKGDIPEGYSVSREKKERFSLILESASTNQTSMYLCASRKPGQGGYEQYFGPGTRLTVT.

The chain joins TRBV7-9 to TRBJ2-1, with 7 positions matching TRBD2. CDR1 is SEHNR, CDR2 FQNEAQ, per germline (reference sequence). J was trimmed by 5 bases and V by 2 bases; bases with no gene match: 6. This CDR3 is built from 15 residues. This CDR3 is CASSLLRAGNNEQFF. DNA of the CDR3: TGTGCCAGCAGCTTACTTCGAGCGGGAAACAATGAGCAGTTCTTC.

This chain uses TRBV5-1 with TRBJ1-5; 7 bases line up with TRBD1. This CDR3 contains 14 residues. V shed 4 bases, J shed 6 bases, and the junction held 7 bases outside the gene matches. Per germline, CDR1 SGHRS and CDR2 YFSETQ. Here the CDR3 reads CASSPDREGQPQHF. CDR3 nucleotide sequence: TGCGCCAGCAGCCCAGACAGGGAAGGTCAGCCCCAGCATTTT. The full variable domain, its missing parts supplied by reference TRBV5-1 and TRBJ1-5, is KAGVTQTPRYLIKTRGQQVTLSCSPISGHRSVSWYQQTPGQGLQFLFEYFSETQRNKGNFPGRFSGRQFSNSRSEMNVSTLELGDSALYLCASSPDREGQPQHFGDGTRLSIL.

This clone was picked up a small number of times. The gene calls are TRBV2 and TRBJ2-7, with D tentatively TRBD1 (6 bases). In germline, CDR1 is SNHLY, CDR2 FYNNEI. The CDR3 has 14 residues. The V and J ends lost 4 bases and 0 bases respectively, with 10 bases between them. In DNA, the CDR3 is TGTGCCAGCAGTGCGGCAGGGGCCTCCTACGAGCAGTACTTC. It encodes CASSAAGASYEQYF.

The chain couples TRBV5-1 to TRBJ1-2; D is perhaps TRBD1 (6 bases). V lost 4 bases and J lost 4, with 14 bases in between. From germline, CDR1 is SGHRS and CDR2 YFSETQ. This CDR3 has 14 amino acids. The DNA for the CDR3 is TGCGCCAGCAGCAGTGGGGGCGGAATCTATGGCTACACCTTC. This sequence encodes CASSSGGGIYGYTF.

V and J are TRBV6-1 and TRBJ2-2; D not resolved. The ends were cut back, 0 bases at V and 8 bases at J, with 13 bases in the middle. The V gene's germline CDR1 is MNHNS and CDR2 SASEGT. The CDR3 spans 15 residues. The CDR3, as DNA: TGTGCCAGCAGTGAAGCGGTCGGTTGGTCTGGGGAGCTGTTTTTT. Its protein is CASSEAVGWSGELFF.

With respect to this clone: The same CDR3 is also encoded by other DNA sequences in this sample. V gene TRBV5-1 combines with J gene TRBJ2-1; 8 bases line up with TRBD1. CDR3 size: 15 residues. CDR1 is SGHRS and CDR2 is YFSETQ in the germline V gene. The V gene end was trimmed by 0 bases and the J gene end by 5 bases; junction bases not matched to a gene: 4. CDR3 DNA sequence: TGCGCCAGCAGCTTGGCCGGGACAGGAGACAATGAGCAGTTCTTC. Its translation: CASSLAGTGDNEQFF.

The chain couples TRBV7-9 to TRBJ1-3; 7 nucleotides agree with TRBD1. This CDR3 spans 16 amino acids. CDR1 is SEHNR, CDR2 FQNEAQ, per germline (reference sequence). The V segment lost 5 bases and the J segment 0 bases; nucleotides outside the gene matches: 7. The CDR3 DNA is TGTGCCAGCAGCAAAGCCCCAGGGGGCTCTGGAAACACCATATATTTT. Translation gives CASSKAPGGSGNTIYF. Full variable domain (outside the CDR3, taken from reference TRBV7-9 and TRBJ1-3): DTGVSQNPRHKITKRGQNVTFRCDPISEHNRLYWYRQTLGQGPEFLTYFQNEAQLEKSRLLSDRFSAERPKGSFSTLEIQRTEQGDSAMYLCASSKAPGGSGNTIYFGEGSWLTVV.